These 25 T cell receptor beta chains were all obtained from the same sample, sequenced in a study of technical replicates of blood from a handful of donors. Method: immunoSEQ multiplex PCR; TCRdb's copy keeps in-frame clones and lacks some. The sample carries tens of thousands of clones, roughly 94% recorded once. Sample: T cells isolated from PBMCs. The source of these receptors is a human donor in good health.

This rearrangement joins TRBV7-9 to TRBJ2-7; 7 bases line up with TRBD1. The V gene's germline CDR1 is SEHNR and CDR2 FQNEAQ (reference sequence). The CDR3 is made up of 13 amino acids. J gave up 5 bases and V 1 base, and 2 bases lay outside the gene matches. CDR3 bases: TGTGCCAGCAGCTTAGAAGGGGGCAACGAGCAGTACTTC. It yields the protein CASSLEGGNEQYF.

The rearrangement links TRBV15 to TRBJ2-1, with D unresolved. Germline-derived CDR1 and CDR2 are LNHNV and YYDKDF (reference sequence). Trimming removed 3 bases at V and 5 bases at J, with 8 bases between. CDR3 size: 13 residues. The CDR3 protein is CATSRLSDNEQFF. Written as DNA, the CDR3 is TGTGCCACCAGCAGGCTCAGTGACAATGAGCAGTTCTTC.

The chain couples TRBV5-8 to TRBJ2-7; maybe TRBD2 (6 bases). Germline assignment: CDR1 SGHTS and CDR2 YDEGEE. This CDR3 spans 12 amino acids. V lost 6 bases, J lost 6 bases, and 13 bases lay in between. CDR3 loop: CASNRDSVEQYF. In DNA form, the CDR3 reads TGTGCCAGCAATCGGGACTCCGTCGAGCAGTACTTC.

The rearrangement joins TRBV29-1 to TRBJ2-3; D gene unclear. The CDR3 loop spans 13 amino acids. Germline lookup yields CDR1 SQVTM and CDR2 ANQGSEA. The V end lost 4 bases, the J end lost 2 bases, and 10 bases lay between the germline ends. The CDR3 nucleotides read TGCAGCGTTGCTGAGGTCGCCACAGATACGCAGTATTTT. As protein: CSVAEVATDTQYF.

This rearrangement joins TRBV5-1 to TRBJ2-5; perhaps TRBD1 as D (6 bases). Germline V gene lookup returns CDR1 SGHRS and CDR2 YFSETQ. Trimming removed 3 bases from V and 5 bases from J, with 11 bases in between. The CDR3 spans 13 residues. CDR3 DNA: TGCGCCAGCAGCTCAGGGGTAGGGGAGACCCAGTACTTC. Translation gives CASSSGVGETQYF.

This chain uses TRBV5-1 with TRBJ1-4; a weak D match, TRBD1 (5 bases). CDR3 size: 15 residues. The ends were cut back, 5 bases at V and 8 bases at J, with 19 bases in the middle. In germline, CDR1 is SGHRS, CDR2 YFSETQ. CDR3 in DNA: TGCGCCAGCAGGTCTACAGGTCAAGCCGAAGAAAAACTGTTTTTT. Translated: CASRSTGQAEEKLFF.

This clone appeared a single time. The V gene is TRBV7-3, the J gene TRBJ2-3; 9 bases agree with TRBD2. V trimming: 5 bases; J trimming: 1 base; junction bases outside the gene matches: 1. The CDR3 loop spans 14 amino acids. Germline V gene data show CDR1 as SGHTA and CDR2 as FQGTGA. The DNA of the CDR3 is TGTGCCAGCAGCGCTAGCGGGGGCACAGATACGCAGTATTTT. This codes for CASSASGGTDTQYF. Combining the CDR3 with reference TRBV7-3 and TRBJ2-3 gives the whole variable domain GAGVSQTPSNKVTEKGKYVELRCDPISGHTALYWYRQSLGQGPEFLIYFQGTGAADDSGLPNDRFFAVRPEGSVSTLKIQRTERGDSAVYLCASSASGGTDTQYFGPGTRLTVL.

The chain uses TRBV7-6 and TRBJ2-3; tentatively, D is TRBD1 (5 bases). Germline CDR1 is SGHVS and CDR2 is FNYEAQ. V was shortened by 3 bases and J by 0 bases, with 10 bases between the two germline ends. This CDR3 spans 15 amino acids. CDR3 sequence (DNA): TGTGCCAGCAGCTTGTACAGGTACAGCACAGATACGCAGTATTTT. Translating gives CASSLYRYSTDTQYF.

This clone showed up just a few times. In DNA, the CDR3 is TGTGCCAGCAGTCGTAGGGGCACTGAAGCTTTCTTT. This encodes CASSRRGTEAFF. This chain links TRBV27 with TRBJ1-1, with D possibly being TRBD1 (5 bases). This CDR3 contains 12 residues. The germline V gene encodes CDR1 MNHEY and CDR2 SMNVEV (reference sequence). V was clipped by 5 bases and J by 4 bases, with 8 bases between them.

The rearrangement uses TRBV13 and TRBJ1-3, with no clear D. Trimming pared 5 bases from V and 5 bases from J, leaving 10 bases between. In germline, CDR1 is PRHDT, CDR2 FYEKMQ (reference sequence). The CDR3 runs 13 residues. In DNA form, the CDR3 reads TGTGCCAGCAGCCTCCCCGCTAGAAACACCATATATTTT. Protein sequence: CASSLPARNTIYF.

The chain uses TRBV29-1 and TRBJ1-1; the D gene is possibly TRBD1 (5 bases). V lost 6 bases and J lost 2, with 25 bases in between. CDR1 is SQVTM, CDR2 ANQGSEA, per germline. This CDR3 region has 17 residues. The CDR3 loop reads CSVGQPDFSHTNTEAFF. In DNA form, the CDR3 reads TGCAGCGTCGGACAACCGGATTTTTCACACACTAACACTGAAGCTTTCTTT.

V and J are TRBV28 and TRBJ2-5, with 7 bases matching TRBD1. There are 16 residues in the CDR3. Unmatched junction bases numbered 12, after V lost 6 bases and J lost 2 bases. Germline V gene sequence: CDR1 MDHEN, CDR2 SYDVKM. The CDR3 sequence: CASSAGGLGEQETQYF. The CDR3 DNA reads as TGTGCCAGCAGCGCAGGGGGTTTGGGCGAACAAGAGACCCAGTACTTC.

The genes are TRBV14 and TRBJ1-1; 7 nucleotides agree with TRBD1. Trimming cost V 3 bases and J 7 bases; bases outside gene matches: 8. CDR1 and CDR2 (germline): SGHDN, FVKESK. This CDR3 has 14 amino acids. The CDR3 nucleotides are TGTGCCAGCAGCCACTTTGGACAGGACTTTGAAGCTTTCTTT. Translation gives CASSHFGQDFEAFF. The variable domain in full, with the rest retrieved from reference TRBV14 and TRBJ1-1, is EAGVTQFPSHSVIEKGQTVTLRCDPISGHDNLYWYRRVMGKEIKFLLHFVKESKQDESGMPNNRFLAERTGGTYSTLKVQPAELEDSGVYFCASSHFGQDFEAFFGQGTRLTVV.

The V call is TRBV27, the J call TRBJ2-7, with D possibly being TRBD2 (6 bases). This CDR3 has 15 amino acids. Germline-derived CDR1 and CDR2 are MNHEY and SMNVEV (reference sequence). Trimming stripped 5 bases from V and 1 base from J, with 15 bases between. The CDR3 nucleotides read TGTGCCAGCAGTCCCAACCGGGAGCTTTCCTACGAGCAGTACTTC. Protein sequence: CASSPNRELSYEQYF.

Concerning this clone: The identical CDR3 is also encoded by other nucleotide sequences in the sample. V is TRBV5-1 and J is TRBJ1-1, with D maybe TRBD1 (5 bases). Deletions cut 0 bases from V and 1 base from J, with 7 bases between. The length of the CDR3 is 14 residues. Germline CDR1 and CDR2: SGHRS and YFSETQ. The DNA for the CDR3 is TGCGCCAGCAGCTTGGCGGGGGGGAACACTGAAGCTTTCTTT. This codes for CASSLAGGNTEAFF.

The chain has TRBV27 and TRBJ2-7, with a weak D call TRBD2 (6 bases). CDR1 is MNHEY, CDR2 SMNVEV, per germline (reference sequence). Trimming removed 8 bases at V and 3 bases at J, with 17 bases between. CDR3 size: 14 residues. DNA for the CDR3: TGTGCCAGCTCCGACGGGGTCGGGGGCTACGAGCAGTACTTC. Protein: CASSDGVGGYEQYF.

This chain connects TRBV7-3 to TRBJ1-1, with 7 bases fitting TRBD1. The CDR3 spans 13 residues. V shed 5 bases and J 3 bases; nucleotides not matched to a gene: 3. CDR1 is SGHTA and CDR2 is FQGTGA in the germline V gene. In DNA, the CDR3 is TGTGCCAGCAGCACTCAGGGGGACACTGAAGCTTTCTTT. The encoded protein is CASSTQGDTEAFF.

The chain carries TRBV27 and TRBJ1-2; 11 bases match TRBD1. CDR3 size: 15 residues. Trimming took 6 bases from V and 4 from J; bases not matched to a gene: 7. Germline values: CDR1 MNHEY, CDR2 SMNVEV (reference sequence). The CDR3 protein is CASRMGTGGRYGYTF. The DNA for the CDR3 is TGTGCCAGCAGAATGGGGACAGGGGGTCGCTATGGCTACACCTTC.

V usage is TRBV4-1 and J usage is TRBJ2-1; D is uncertain. The CDR3 contains 13 residues. Per germline, CDR1 MGHRA and CDR2 YSYEKL. V shed 3 bases and J shed 8 bases, with 11 bases lying between them. The CDR3 DNA follows: TGCGCCAGCAGCCACCCGTTGAGCGATGAGCAGTTCTTC. The encoded protein is CASSHPLSDEQFF.

The chain carries TRBV7-2 and TRBJ2-7; 11 nucleotides align to TRBD1. CDR3 length: 17 residues. Trimming cost V 2 bases and J 2 bases; bases outside gene matches: 8. CDR1 SGHTA and CDR2 FQGNSA come from the germline V gene. CDR3 DNA: TGTGCCAGCAGCTTACGGATGGGGACAGGGGGTCCCTACGAGCAGTACTTC. This gives the protein CASSLRMGTGGPYEQYF.

V gene TRBV10-3 combines with J gene TRBJ2-3; 10 bases align to TRBD2. The trim removed 3 bases at V and 8 bases at J, leaving 11 bases unmatched. The CDR3 spans 16 residues. Germline CDR1 reads ENHRY; CDR2 reads SYGVKD. CDR3 in DNA: TGTGCCATCAGTGAAGTTAGCGGGAGGATTAGGGTTACGCAGTATTTT. Amino acid sequence: CAISEVSGRIRVTQYF.

CDR3 bases: TGTGCTAGTGGTTTGCCCGAAGGACTGGATGAAAAACTGTTTTTT. Amino acid sequence: CASGLPEGLDEKLFF. V and J are TRBV12-5 and TRBJ1-4, with D unclear. This CDR3 spans 15 amino acids. The V gene lost 2 bases and the J gene lost 6 bases, with 13 bases spanning the gap. From germline, CDR1 is LGHNT and CDR2 FRNRAP.

The chain has TRBV28 and TRBJ2-5; possible D gene TRBD2, 7 bases. Looked up from germline, CDR1 is MDHEN and CDR2 is SYDVKM. Trimming shortened V by 4 bases and J by 5 bases, and 11 bases separated the two germline ends. The length of the CDR3 is 13 residues. CDR3 sequence: CASSSGGGETQYF. The DNA for the CDR3 is TGTGCCAGCAGTTCGGGGGGCGGGGAGACCCAGTACTTC.

Details on this clone: Relative to the germline gene, one junction end is altered; a read error may explain this. The chain combines TRBV6-5 with TRBJ1-2; D gene unclear. Germline V gives CDR1 MNHEY, CDR2 SVGAGI. CDR3 length: 14 residues. The CDR3 sequence: CASTYARGSLGYTF. The CDR3 nucleotides read TGTGCCAGCACTTACGCGAGAGGAAGTCTCGGCTACACCTTC.

The chain recombines TRBV5-4 with TRBJ2-2; D might be TRBD2 (5 bases). CDR3 length: 13 residues. With 1 base removed from V and 6 bases from J, the gap between germline ends came to 7 bases. Germline CDR1 SGHNT, CDR2 YYREEE (reference sequence). CDR3 sequence: CASSLLLAGELFF. CDR3 in DNA: TGTGCCAGCAGCTTGTTACTAGCCGGGGAGCTGTTTTTT.